This is a list of T cell receptor beta chains from one sample in a study of control samples from healthy donors and cancer patients. The data were produced by immunoSEQ multiplex PCR, yet TCRdb's version contains in-frame clones alone and is incomplete. The sample gives 230,000 or so clones, roughly 94% of which show up once; approximately 1.4% is in the top ten. Material for sequencing was blood. These receptors all stem from a man aged 50 or older in good health. Each CDR3 is given with its conserved first and last residue.

length: 14; J: TRBJ1-6; V: TRBV6-5; CDR3: CASTVSSYNSPLHF
length: 13; J: TRBJ1-4; V: TRBV12-3/TRBV12-4; CDR3: CASRPNGGEKLFF
length: 12; J: TRBJ1-1; V: TRBV19; CDR3: CASSLTKGWAFF
length: 11; J: TRBJ1-1; V: TRBV28; CDR3: CASSLQGEAFF
length: 15; J: TRBJ1-6; V: TRBV7-9; CDR3: CASSYDRDGNSPLHF
length: 15; J: TRBJ1-2; V: TRBV7-9; CDR3: CASSLGGVVSYGYTF
length: 15; J: TRBJ2-5; V: TRBV5-1; CDR3: CASSSGSSGRETQYF
length: 16; J: TRBJ2-3; V: TRBV28; CDR3: CASSAPGGPSTDTQYF
length: 15; J: TRBJ1-6; V: TRBV5-1; CDR3: CASSSSGQGPSPLHF
length: 15; J: TRBJ2-7; V: TRBV6-6; CDR3: CASSYSIPSTYEQYF
length: 14; J: TRBJ2-1; V: TRBV5-6; CDR3: CASSAGTGFNEQFF
length: 14; J: TRBJ2-2; V: TRBV4-3; CDR3: CASRLGGNTGELFF
length: 14; J: TRBJ2-1; V: TRBV18; CDR3: CASSPDRSNNEQFF
length: 14; J: TRBJ2-5; V: TRBV5-5; CDR3: CASSSSGLRETQYF
length: 15; J: TRBJ2-3; V: TRBV30; CDR3: CAWATSGGGTDTQYF
length: 12; J: TRBJ1-2; V: TRBV4-2; CDR3: CASSQEDRARTF
length: 13; J: TRBJ1-1; V: TRBV30; CDR3: CACDGRTNTEAFF
length: 11; J: TRBJ1-6; V: TRBV20-1; CDR3: CSARGLVPLHF
length: 13; J: TRBJ2-1; V: TRBV15; CDR3: CATSREGSGEQFF
length: 15; J: TRBJ1-4; V: TRBV7-2; CDR3: CASSATPTTNEKLFF
length: 16; J: TRBJ2-1; V: TRBV6-1; CDR3: CASSEFGTGGFGQQFF
length: 16; J: TRBJ1-1; V: TRBV12-2; CDR3: CASRKERGQANTEAFF
length: 14; J: TRBJ1-3; V: TRBV5-1; CDR3: CASSSLLGGNTIYF
length: 13; J: TRBJ1-1; V: TRBV20-1; CDR3: CSASNRGNTEAFF
length: 14; J: TRBJ1-2; V: TRBV29-1; CDR3: CSVGTGRPNYGYTF
length: 15; J: TRBJ1-4; V: TRBV7-2; CDR3: CASSLDGRDNEKLFF
length: 13; J: TRBJ1-5; V: TRBV2; CDR3: CASKADNNQPQHF
length: 19; J: TRBJ2-4; V: TRBV30; CDR3: CAWSAGVSGRGRIENIQYF
length: 13; J: TRBJ1-4; V: TRBV5-1; CDR3: CASSLGFNEKLFF
length: 13; J: TRBJ1-6; V: TRBV12-3/TRBV12-4; CDR3: CASSLKGDSPLHF
length: 14; J: TRBJ1-1; V: TRBV6-5; CDR3: CASSRGGPNTEAFF